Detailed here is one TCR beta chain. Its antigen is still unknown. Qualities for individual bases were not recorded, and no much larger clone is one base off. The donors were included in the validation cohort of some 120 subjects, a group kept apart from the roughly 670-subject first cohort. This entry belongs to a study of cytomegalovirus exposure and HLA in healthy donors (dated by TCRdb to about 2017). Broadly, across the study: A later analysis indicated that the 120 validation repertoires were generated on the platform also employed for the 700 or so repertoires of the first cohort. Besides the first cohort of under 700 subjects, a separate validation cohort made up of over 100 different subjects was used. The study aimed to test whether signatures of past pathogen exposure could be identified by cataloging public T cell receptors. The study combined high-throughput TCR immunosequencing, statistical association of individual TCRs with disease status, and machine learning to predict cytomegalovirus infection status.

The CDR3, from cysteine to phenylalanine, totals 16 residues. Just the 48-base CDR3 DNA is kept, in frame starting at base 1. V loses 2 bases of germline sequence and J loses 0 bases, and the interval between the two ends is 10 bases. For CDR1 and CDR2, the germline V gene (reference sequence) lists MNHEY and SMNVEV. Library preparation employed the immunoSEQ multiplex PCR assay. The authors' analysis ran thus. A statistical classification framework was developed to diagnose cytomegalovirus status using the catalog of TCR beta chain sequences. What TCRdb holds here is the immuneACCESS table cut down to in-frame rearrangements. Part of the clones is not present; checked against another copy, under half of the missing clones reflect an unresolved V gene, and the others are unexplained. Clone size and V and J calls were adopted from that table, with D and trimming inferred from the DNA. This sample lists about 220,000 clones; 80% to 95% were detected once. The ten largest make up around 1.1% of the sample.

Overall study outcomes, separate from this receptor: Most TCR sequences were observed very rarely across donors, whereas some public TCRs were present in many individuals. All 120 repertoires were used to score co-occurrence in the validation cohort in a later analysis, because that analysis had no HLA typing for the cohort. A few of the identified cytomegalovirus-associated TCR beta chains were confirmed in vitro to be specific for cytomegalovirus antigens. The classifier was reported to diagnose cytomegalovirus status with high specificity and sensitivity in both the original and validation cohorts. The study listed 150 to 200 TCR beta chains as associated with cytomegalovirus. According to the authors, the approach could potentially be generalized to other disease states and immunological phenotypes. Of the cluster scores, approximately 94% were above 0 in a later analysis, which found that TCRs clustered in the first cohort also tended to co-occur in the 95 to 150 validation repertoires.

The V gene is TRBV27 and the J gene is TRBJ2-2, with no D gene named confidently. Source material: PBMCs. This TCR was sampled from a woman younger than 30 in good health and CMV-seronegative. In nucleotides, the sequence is TGTGCCAGCAGTTTAGTTGGAGATCCGAACACCGGGGAGCTGTTTTTT. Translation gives CASSLVGDPNTGELFF.